This T cell receptor (beta chain) was sequenced for a study of response to subunit inactivated influenza vaccine. Broader study findings: Few additional T cells are recruited per seasonal influenza vaccination, authors suggested.

In its sample, this clonotype was seen a few times. Its target is unknown. Trimming took off 5 bases at V and 4 bases at J, with 14 bases between the two ends. The CDR3 is made up of 15 amino acids. TCRdb re-analysed the RT-PCR reads in MiXCR, keeping a single row per CDR3 protein. The table records 550,000 to 800,000 distinct CDR3 sequences, approximately 14% of them present only once. The sample in question was PBMCs from blood, obtained 11 to 12 days after vaccination. The sequence derives from a man over 45 who received an inactivated influenza vaccine. The chain is built from TRBV12-3 or TRBV12-4 and TRBJ2-2, with D maybe TRBD1 (6 bases). The CDR3 sequence is CASSPPGVITGELFF. The CDR3 DNA reads TGTGCCAGCAGTCCCCCAGGGGTTATCACCGGGGAGCTGTTTTTT.